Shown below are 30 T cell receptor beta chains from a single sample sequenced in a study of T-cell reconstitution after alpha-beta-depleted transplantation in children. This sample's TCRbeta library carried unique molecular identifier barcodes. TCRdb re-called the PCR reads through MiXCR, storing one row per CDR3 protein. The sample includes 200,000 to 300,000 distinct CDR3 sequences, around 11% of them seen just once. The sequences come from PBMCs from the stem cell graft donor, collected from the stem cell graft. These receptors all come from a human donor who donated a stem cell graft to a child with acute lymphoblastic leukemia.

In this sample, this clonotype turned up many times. DNA for the CDR3: TGCAGTGCTAGTTGGAGGGGAGAGACCCAGTACTTC. Translating it yields CSASWRGETQYF. The V gene is TRBV20-1, the J gene TRBJ2-5; D is perhaps TRBD2 (6 bases). Trimming stripped 3 bases from V and 4 bases from J, with 9 bases between. The germline V gene has CDR1 DFQATT and CDR2 SNEGSKA (reference sequence). The CDR3 runs to 12 residues.

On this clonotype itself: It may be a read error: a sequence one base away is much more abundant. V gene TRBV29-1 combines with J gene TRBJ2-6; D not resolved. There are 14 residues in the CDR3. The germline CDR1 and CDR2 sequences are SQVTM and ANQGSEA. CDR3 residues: CSVEGASGSNVLTF. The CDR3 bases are TGCAGCGTTGAAGGTGCCTCTGGGTCCAACGTCCTGACTTTC.

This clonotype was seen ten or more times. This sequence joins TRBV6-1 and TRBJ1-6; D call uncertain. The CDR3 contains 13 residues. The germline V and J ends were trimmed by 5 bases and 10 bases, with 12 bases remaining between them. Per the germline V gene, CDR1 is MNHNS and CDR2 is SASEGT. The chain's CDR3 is CASSIFRESPLHF. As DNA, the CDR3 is TGTGCCAGCAGTATCTTTCGGGAATCACCCCTCCACTTT.

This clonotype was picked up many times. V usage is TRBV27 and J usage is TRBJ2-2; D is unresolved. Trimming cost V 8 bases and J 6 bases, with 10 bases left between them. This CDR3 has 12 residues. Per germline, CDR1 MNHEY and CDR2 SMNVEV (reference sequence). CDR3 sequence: CASSERAGELFF. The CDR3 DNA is TGTGCCAGCTCCGAACGGGCCGGGGAGCTGTTTTTT.

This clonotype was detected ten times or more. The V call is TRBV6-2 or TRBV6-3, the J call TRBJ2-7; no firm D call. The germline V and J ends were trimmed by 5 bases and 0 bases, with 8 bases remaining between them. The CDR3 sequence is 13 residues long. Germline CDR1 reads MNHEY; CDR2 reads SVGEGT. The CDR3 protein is CASSLTHSYEQYF. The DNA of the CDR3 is TGTGCCAGCAGTCTCACCCACTCCTACGAGCAGTACTTC.

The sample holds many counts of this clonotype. CDR3 region: CSASQGSYEQYF. As DNA, the CDR3 is TGCAGTGCTAGTCAGGGGTCCTACGAGCAGTACTTC. The V gene is TRBV20-1, the J gene TRBJ2-7; maybe TRBD1 (6 bases). CDR3 length: 12 residues. Deletions cut 3 bases from V and 1 base from J, with 7 bases between. Germline V gene lookup returns CDR1 DFQATT and CDR2 SNEGSKA (reference sequence).

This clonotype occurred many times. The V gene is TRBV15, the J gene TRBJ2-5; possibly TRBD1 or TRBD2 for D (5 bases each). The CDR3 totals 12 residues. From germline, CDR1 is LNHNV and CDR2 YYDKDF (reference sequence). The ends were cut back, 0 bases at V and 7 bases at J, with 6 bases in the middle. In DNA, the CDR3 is TGTGCCACCAGCAGAGATGGGGGGACCCAGTACTTC. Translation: CATSRDGGTQYF.

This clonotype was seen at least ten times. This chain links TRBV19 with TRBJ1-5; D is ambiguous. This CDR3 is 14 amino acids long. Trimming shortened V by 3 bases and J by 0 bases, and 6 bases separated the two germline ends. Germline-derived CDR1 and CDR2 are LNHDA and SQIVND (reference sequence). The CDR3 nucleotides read TGTGCCAGTAGTATGGCCATTAGCAATCAGCCCCAGCATTTT. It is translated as CASSMAISNQPQHF. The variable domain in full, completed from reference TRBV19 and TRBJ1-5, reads DGGITQSPKYLFRKEGQNVTLSCEQNLNHDAMYWYRQDPGQGLRLIYYSQIVNDFQKGDIAEGYSVSREKKESFPLTVTSAQKNPTAFYLCASSMAISNQPQHFGDGTRLSIL.

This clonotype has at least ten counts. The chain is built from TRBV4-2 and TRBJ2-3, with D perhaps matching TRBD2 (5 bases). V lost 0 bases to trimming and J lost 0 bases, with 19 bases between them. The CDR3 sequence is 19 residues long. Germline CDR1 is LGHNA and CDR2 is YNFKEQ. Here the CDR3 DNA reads TGTGCCAGCAGCCAAGATACCTTCGCGACGACTACTAGCACAGATACGCAGTATTTT. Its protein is CASSQDTFATTTSTDTQYF.

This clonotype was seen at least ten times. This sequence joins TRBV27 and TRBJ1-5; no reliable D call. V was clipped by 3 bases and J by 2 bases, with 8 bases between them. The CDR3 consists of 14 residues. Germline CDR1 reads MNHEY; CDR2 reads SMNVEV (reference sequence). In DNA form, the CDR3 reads TGTGCCAGCAGTTTCGTCGGGGGCAATCAGCCCCAGCATTTT. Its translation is CASSFVGGNQPQHF.

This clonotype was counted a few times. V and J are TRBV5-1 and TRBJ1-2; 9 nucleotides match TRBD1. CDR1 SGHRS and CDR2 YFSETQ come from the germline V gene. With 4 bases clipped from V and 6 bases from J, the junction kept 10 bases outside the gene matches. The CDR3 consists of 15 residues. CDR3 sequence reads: CASSSAGTGRNGYTF. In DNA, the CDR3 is TGCGCCAGCAGCAGCGCCGGGACAGGGCGCAATGGCTACACCTTC. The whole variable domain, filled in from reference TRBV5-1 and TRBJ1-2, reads KAGVTQTPRYLIKTRGQQVTLSCSPISGHRSVSWYQQTPGQGLQFLFEYFSETQRNKGNFPGRFSGRQFSNSRSEMNVSTLELGDSALYLCASSSAGTGRNGYTFGSGTRLTVV.

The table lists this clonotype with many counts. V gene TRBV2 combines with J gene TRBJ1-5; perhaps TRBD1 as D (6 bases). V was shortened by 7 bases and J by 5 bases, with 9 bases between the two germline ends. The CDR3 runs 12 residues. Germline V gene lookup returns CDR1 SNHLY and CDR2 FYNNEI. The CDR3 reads CASNRVDQPQHF. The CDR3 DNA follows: TGTGCCAGCAACAGGGTGGATCAGCCCCAGCATTTT. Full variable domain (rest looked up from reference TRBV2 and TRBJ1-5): EPEVTQTPSHQVTQMGQEVILRCVPISNHLYFYWYRQILGQKVEFLVSFYNNEISEKSEIFDDQFSVERPDGSNFTLKIRSTKLEDSAMYFCASNRVDQPQHFGDGTRLSIL.

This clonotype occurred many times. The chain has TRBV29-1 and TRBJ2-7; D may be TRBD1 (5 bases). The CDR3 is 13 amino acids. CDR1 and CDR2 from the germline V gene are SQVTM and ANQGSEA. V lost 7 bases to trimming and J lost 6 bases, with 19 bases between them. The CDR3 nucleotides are TGCAGCGCGTGCCCTTGGCAGGGTCTCGAGCAGTACTTC. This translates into CSACPWQGLEQYF.

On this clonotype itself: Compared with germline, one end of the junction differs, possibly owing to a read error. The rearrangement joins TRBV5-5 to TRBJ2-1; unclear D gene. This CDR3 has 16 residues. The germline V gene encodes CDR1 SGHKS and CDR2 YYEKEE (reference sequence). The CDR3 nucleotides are TGTGCCAGCAGCTCCACGCCCACCTCCCTAAACAATGCGCAGTTCTTC. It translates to CASSSTPTSLNNAQFF.

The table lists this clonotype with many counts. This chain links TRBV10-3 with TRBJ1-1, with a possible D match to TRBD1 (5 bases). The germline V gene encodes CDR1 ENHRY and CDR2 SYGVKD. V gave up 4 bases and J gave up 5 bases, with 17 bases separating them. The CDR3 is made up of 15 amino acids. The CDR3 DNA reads TGTGCCATCAGTGGAGAGATCCAGGGCGGGACTGAAGCTTTCTTT. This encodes CAISGEIQGGTEAFF.

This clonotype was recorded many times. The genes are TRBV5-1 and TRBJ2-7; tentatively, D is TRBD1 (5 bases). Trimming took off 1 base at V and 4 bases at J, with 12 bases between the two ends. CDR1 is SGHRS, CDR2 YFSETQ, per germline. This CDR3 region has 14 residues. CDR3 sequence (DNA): TGCGCCAGCAGCTTGAGTCAGGGATCGTACGAGCAGTACTTC. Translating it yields CASSLSQGSYEQYF.

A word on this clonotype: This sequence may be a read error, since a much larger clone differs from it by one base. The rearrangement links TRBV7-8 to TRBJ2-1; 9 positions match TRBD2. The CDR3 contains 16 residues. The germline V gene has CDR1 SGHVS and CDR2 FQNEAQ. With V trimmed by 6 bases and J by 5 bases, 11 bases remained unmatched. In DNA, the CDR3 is TGTGCCAGCAGAACCGTTGCGAGACTAGCGGACAATGAGCAGTTCTTC. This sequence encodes CASRTVARLADNEQFF.

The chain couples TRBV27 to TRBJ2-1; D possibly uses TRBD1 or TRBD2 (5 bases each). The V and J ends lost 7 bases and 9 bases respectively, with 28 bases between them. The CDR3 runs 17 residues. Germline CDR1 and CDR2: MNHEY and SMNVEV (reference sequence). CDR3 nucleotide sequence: TGTGCCAGCAACAAATTTCCGGGATTAAACTTTGACAGTGAGCAGTTCTTC. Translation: CASNKFPGLNFDSEQFF.

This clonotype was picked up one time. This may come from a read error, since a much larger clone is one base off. CDR3 amino acids: CAISPGDQQYF. CDR3 nucleotide sequence: TGTGCCATCAGTCCAGGGGACCAGCAGTACTTC. This chain joins TRBV10-3 and TRBJ2-7, with a possible D match to TRBD1 (6 bases). The germline V and J ends were trimmed by 5 bases and 8 bases, with 10 bases remaining between them. Germline loops: CDR1 ENHRY, CDR2 SYGVKD. This CDR3 spans 11 amino acids.

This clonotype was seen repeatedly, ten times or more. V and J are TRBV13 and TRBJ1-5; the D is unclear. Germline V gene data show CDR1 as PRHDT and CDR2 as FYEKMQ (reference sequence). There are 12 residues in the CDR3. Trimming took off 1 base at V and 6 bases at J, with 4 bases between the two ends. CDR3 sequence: CASSLVGQPQHF. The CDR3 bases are TGTGCCAGCAGCTTAGTCGGTCAGCCCCAGCATTTT. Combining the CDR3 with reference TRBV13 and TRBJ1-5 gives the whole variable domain AAGVIQSPRHLIKEKRETATLKCYPIPRHDTVYWYQQGPGQDPQFLISFYEKMQSDKGSIPDRFSAQQFSDYHSELNMSSLELGDSALYFCASSLVGQPQHFGDGTRLSIL.

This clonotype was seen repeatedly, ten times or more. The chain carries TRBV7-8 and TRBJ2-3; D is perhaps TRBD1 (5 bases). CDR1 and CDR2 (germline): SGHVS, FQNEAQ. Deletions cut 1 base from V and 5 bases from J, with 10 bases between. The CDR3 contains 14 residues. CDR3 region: CASSLGTGEDTQYF. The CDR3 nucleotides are TGTGCCAGCAGCTTAGGTACAGGCGAAGATACGCAGTATTTT. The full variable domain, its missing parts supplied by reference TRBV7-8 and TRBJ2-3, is GAGVSQSPRYKVAKRGQDVALRCDPISGHVSLFWYQQALGQGPEFLTYFQNEAQLDKSGLPSDRFFAERPEGSVSTLKIQRTQQEDSAVYLCASSLGTGEDTQYFGPGTRLTVL.

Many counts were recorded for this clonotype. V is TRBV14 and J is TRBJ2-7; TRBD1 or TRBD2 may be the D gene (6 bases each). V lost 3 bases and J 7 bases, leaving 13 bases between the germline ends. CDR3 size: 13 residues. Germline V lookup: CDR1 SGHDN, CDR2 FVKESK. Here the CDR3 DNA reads TGTGCCAGCAGCCATCCGGGGGCACGAGAGCAGTACTTC. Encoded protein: CASSHPGAREQYF. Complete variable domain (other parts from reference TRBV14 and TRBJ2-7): EAGVTQFPSHSVIEKGQTVTLRCDPISGHDNLYWYRRVMGKEIKFLLHFVKESKQDESGMPNNRFLAERTGGTYSTLKVQPAELEDSGVYFCASSHPGAREQYFGPGTRLTVT.

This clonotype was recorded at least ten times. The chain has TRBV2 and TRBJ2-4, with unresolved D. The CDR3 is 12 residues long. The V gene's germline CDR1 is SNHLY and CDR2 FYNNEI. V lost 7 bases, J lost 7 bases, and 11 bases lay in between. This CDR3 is CASTPTGNIQYF. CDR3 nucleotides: TGTGCCAGCACCCCAACCGGGAACATTCAGTACTTC.

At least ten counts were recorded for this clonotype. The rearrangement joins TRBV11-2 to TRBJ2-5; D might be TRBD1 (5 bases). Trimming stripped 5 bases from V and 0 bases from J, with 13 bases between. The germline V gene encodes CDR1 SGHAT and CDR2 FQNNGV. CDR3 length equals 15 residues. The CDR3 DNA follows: TGTGCCAGCAGCCCCCGGCAGGGCAACCAAGAGACCCAGTACTTC. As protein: CASSPRQGNQETQYF.

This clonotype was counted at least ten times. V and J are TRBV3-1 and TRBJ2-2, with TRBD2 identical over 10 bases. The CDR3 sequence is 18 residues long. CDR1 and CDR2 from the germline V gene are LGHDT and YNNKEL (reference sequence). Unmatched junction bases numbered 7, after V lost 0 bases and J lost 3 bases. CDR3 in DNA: TGTGCCAGCAGCCAAGATCTTCAAGCGGGGGGGTACACCGGGGAGCTGTTTTTT. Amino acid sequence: CASSQDLQAGGYTGELFF.

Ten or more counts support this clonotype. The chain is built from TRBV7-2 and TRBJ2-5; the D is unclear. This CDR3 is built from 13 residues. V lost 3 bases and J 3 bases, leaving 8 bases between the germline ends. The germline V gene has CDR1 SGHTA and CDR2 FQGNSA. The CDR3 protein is CASSFGREETQYF. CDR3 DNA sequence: TGTGCCAGCAGCTTTGGACGGGAAGAGACCCAGTACTTC.

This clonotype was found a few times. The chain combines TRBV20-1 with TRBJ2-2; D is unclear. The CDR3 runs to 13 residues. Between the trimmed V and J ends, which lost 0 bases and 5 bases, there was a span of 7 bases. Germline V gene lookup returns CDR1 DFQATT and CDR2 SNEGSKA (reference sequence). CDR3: CSARDLETGELFF. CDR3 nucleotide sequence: TGCAGTGCTAGAGATTTAGAAACCGGGGAGCTGTTTTTT.

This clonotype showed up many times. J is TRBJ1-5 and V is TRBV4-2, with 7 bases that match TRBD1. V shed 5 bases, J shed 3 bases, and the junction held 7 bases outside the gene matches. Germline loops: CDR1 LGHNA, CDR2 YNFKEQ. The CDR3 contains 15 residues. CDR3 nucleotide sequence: TGTGCCAGCAGCGTACGACAGGGAATCAATCAGCCCCAGCATTTT. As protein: CASSVRQGINQPQHF.

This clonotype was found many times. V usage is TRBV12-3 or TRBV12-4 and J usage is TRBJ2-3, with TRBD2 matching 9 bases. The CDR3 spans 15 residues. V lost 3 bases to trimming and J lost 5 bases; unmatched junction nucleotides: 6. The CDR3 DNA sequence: TGTGCCAGCAGTTTCGGCGGGAGGGCCGGAGATACGCAGTATTTT. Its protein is CASSFGGRAGDTQYF.

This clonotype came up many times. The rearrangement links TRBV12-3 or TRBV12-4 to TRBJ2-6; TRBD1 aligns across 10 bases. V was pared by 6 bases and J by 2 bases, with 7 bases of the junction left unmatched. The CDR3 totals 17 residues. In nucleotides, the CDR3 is TGTGCCAGCAGGGGGGACAGGGGTAGCCCTGGGGCCAACGTCCTGACTTTC. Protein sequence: CASRGDRGSPGANVLTF.